Sequencing of this T cell receptor (beta chain) was carried out in a study of blood T cell repertoires in COVID-19. Whole-study context: Acute and convalescent COVID-19 samples came from the United States, Italy and Spain. Sources were T cells, B-cell-depleted T cells, or PBMCs; the material itself was cDNA or gDNA.

As processed by the authors: Reference gene primer amplification yielded estimated nucleated cell counts. Sequencing used immunoSEQ multiplex PCR; TCRdb keeps in-frame clones, though not all of them. That table is the source of V, J and clone size, and D and trimming were worked out from the DNA. The sample records roughly 32,000 clones, 80% to 90% being singletons. Looked up from germline, CDR1 is LNHDA and CDR2 is SQIVND (reference sequence). CDR3 length equals 13 residues. V lost 8 bases to trimming and J lost 3 bases, with 14 bases between them. Sample: peripheral blood. The receptor's source is a woman of 80 years or more with active or convalescent COVID-19. This chain joins TRBV19 and TRBJ2-7; D gene unclear. CDR3 nucleotides: TGTGCCAGTTCGCTCGGCAGGAACTACGAGCAGTACTTC. This gives the protein CASSLGRNYEQYF.